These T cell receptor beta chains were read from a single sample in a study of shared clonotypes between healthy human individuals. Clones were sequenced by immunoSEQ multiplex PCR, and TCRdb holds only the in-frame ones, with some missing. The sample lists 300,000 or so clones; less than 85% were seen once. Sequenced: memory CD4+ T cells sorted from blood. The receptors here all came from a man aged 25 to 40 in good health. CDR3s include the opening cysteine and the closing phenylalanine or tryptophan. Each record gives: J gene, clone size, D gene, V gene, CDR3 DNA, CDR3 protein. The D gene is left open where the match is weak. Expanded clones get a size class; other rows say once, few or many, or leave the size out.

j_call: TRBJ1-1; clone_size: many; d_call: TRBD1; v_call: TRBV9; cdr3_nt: TGTGCCAGCAGCGTAGACCTCGGGACAGGATTGAACACTGAAGCTTTCTTT; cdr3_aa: CASSVDLGTGLNTEAFF
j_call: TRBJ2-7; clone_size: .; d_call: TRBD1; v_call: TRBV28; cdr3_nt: TGTGCCAGCAGTTTCCCGGGACAGGGATCCTACGAGCAGTACTTC; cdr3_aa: CASSFPGQGSYEQYF
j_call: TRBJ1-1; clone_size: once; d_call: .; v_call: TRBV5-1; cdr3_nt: TGCGCCAGCAGCTTGGGTGCGGTAGATGGAGACACTGAAGCTTTCTTT; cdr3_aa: CASSLGAVDGDTEAFF
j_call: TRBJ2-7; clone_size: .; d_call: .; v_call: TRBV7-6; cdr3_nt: TGTGCCAGCAGCTTAGCGGGGGGCTCCGAGCAGTACTTC; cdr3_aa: CASSLAGGSEQYF
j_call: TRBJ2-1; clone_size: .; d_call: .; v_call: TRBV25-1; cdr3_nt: TGTGCCAGCCGACAGAATGAGCAGTTCTTC; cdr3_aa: CASRQNEQFF
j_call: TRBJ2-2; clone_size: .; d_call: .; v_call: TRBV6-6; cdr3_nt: TGTGCCAGCAGTCAAACAGGGTTAACCGGGGAGCTGTTTTTT; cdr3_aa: CASSQTGLTGELFF
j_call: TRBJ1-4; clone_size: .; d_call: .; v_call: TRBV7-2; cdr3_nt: TGTGCCAGCAGCTTAGGAGGACTTGTGGGCGGGAAACTGTTTTTT; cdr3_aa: CASSLGGLVGGKLFF
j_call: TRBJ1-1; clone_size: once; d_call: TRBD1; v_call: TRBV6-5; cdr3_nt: TGTGCCAGCAGGACCCGGGGACAGCCGAACACTGAAGCTTTCTTT; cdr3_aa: CASRTRGQPNTEAFF
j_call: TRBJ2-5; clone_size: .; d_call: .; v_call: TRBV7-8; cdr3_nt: TGTGCCAGCAGCCCACTAGGTCCTAAAGAGACCCAGTACTTC; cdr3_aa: CASSPLGPKETQYF
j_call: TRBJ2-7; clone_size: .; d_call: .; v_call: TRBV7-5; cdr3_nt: TGTGCCAGAAGCTTAGTCGCCCCACAGGCTAGCTCCTACGAGCAGTACTTC; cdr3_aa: CARSLVAPQASSYEQYF
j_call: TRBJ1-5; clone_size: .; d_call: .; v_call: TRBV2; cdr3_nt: TGTGCCAGCACCAGGCGTAATAGCAATCAGCCCCAGCATTTT; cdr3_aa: CASTRRNSNQPQHF
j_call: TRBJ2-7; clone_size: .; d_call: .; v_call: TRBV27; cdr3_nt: TGTGCCAGCAGTTACCACAGAGCTACTTCCTACGAGCAGTACTTC; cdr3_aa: CASSYHRATSYEQYF
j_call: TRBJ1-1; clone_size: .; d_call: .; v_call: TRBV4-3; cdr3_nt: TGCGCCAGCAGCCAAACAGAGAACACTGAAGCTTTCTTT; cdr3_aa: CASSQTENTEAFF
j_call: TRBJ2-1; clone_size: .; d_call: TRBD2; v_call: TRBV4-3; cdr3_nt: TGCGCCAGCAGCCAAGATCTAGCGGGTCCCTACAATGAGCAGTTCTTC; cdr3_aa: CASSQDLAGPYNEQFF
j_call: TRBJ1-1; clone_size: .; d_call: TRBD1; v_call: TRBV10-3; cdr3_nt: TGTGCCATCAGGGATTCGGGACAGGAGAACACTGAAGCTTTCTTT; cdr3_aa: CAIRDSGQENTEAFF
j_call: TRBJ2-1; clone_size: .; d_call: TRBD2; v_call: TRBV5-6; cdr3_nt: TGTGCCAGCAGCTTGTCGGGAGGGTCCTACAATGAGCAGTTCTTC; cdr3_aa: CASSLSGGSYNEQFF
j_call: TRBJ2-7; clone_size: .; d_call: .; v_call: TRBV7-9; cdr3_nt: TGTGCCAGCAGCTTAGCGGGACAAGGGCCCTACGAGCAGTACTTC; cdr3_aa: CASSLAGQGPYEQYF
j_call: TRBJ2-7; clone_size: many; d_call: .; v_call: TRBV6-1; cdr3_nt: TGTGCCAGCAGTGAATGGGGGCCCAACTCCTACGAGCAGTACTTC; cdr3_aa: CASSEWGPNSYEQYF
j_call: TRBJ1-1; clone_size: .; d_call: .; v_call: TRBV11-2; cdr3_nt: TGTGCCAGCAGCTTAGTAGGCCCGAACACTGAAGCTTTCTTT; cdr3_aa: CASSLVGPNTEAFF
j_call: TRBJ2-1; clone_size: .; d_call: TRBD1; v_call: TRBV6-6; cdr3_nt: TGTGCCAGCAGTTACACACAGGGGTACAATGAGCAGTTCTTC; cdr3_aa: CASSYTQGYNEQFF
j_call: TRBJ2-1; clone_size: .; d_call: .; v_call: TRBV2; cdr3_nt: TGTGCCAGCAGTCCCAGGGAGTACCCGCCCAATGAGCAGTTCTTC; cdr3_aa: CASSPREYPPNEQFF
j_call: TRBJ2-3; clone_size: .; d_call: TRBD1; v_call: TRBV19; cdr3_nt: TGTGCCAGTAGTACTCTGGACAGGGAAGGAGATACGCAGTATTTT; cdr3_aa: CASSTLDREGDTQYF
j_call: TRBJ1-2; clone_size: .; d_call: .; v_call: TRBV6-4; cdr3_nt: TGTGCCAGCAGCAGAAACCCCTCGACGTCTAACTATGGCTACACCTTC; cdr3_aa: CASSRNPSTSNYGYTF
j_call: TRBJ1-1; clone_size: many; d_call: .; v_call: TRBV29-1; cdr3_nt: TGCAGCGCGACGGCAAACACTGAAGCTTTCTTT; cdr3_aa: CSATANTEAFF
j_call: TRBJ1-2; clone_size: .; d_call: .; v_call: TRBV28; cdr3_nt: TGTGCCAGCAGTAGCCAGGTAGCTAACTATGGCTACACCTTC; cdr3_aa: CASSSQVANYGYTF
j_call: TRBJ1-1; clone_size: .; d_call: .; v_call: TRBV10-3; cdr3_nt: TGTGCCATCAGTGACGGGGCTCGTATGAACACTGAAGCTTTCTTT; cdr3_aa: CAISDGARMNTEAFF
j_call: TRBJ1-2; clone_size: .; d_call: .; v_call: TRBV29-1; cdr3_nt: TGCAGCGTTGAAGATTGGGCCTCCGGGAATGGCTACACCTTC; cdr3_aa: CSVEDWASGNGYTF
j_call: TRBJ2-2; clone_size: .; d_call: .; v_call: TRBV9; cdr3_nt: TGTGCCAGCAGCCCACAACAGGGAATCACCGGGGAGCTGTTTTTT; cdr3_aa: CASSPQQGITGELFF
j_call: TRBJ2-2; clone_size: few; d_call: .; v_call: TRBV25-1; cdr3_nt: TGTGCCAGCAGTGAAATCCGGCGCGATTCGAACACCGGGGAGCTGTTTTTT; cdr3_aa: CASSEIRRDSNTGELFF
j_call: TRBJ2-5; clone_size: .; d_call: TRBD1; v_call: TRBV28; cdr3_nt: TGTGCCAGCAGCCCCGGGACAGGGATACAAGAGACCCAGTACTTC; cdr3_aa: CASSPGTGIQETQYF
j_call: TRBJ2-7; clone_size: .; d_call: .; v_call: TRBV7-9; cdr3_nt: TGTGCCAGCAGCCAAAGGAGTAATAGCGACCCTACAGACGAGCAGTACTTC; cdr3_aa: CASSQRSNSDPTDEQYF
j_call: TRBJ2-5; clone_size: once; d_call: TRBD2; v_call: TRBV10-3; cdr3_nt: TGTGCCATCTCACGGACTAGCGGGACACAAGAGACCCAGTACTTC; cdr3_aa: CAISRTSGTQETQYF
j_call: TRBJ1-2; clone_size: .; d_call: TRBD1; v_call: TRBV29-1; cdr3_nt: TGCAGCGTTGCCACAGGGGGTAACGGCTATGGCTACACCTTC; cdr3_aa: CSVATGGNGYGYTF
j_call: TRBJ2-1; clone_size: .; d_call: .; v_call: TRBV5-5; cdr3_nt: TGTGCCAGCAGCCCGTACGAAGGAGGGTACTCCTACAATGAGCAGTTCTTC; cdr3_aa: CASSPYEGGYSYNEQFF
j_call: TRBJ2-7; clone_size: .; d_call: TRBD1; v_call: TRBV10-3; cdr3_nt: TGTGCCATCAGTGAATCCGGACAGGGGTCCCGCGAGCAGTACTTC; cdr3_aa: CAISESGQGSREQYF
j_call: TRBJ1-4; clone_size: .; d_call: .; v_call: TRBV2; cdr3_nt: TGTGCCAGCAGGGGATCCACAACTAATGAAAAACTGTTTTTT; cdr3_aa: CASRGSTTNEKLFF
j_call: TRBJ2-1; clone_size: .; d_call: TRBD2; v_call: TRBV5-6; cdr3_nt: TGTGCCAGCAGCGACCCGGGAGGCCCTAATGAGCAGTTCTTC; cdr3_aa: CASSDPGGPNEQFF
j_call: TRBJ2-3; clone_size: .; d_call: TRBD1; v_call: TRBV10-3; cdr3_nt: TGTGCCATCAGTGGGCCGGGACAGGGCACAGATACGCAGTATTTT; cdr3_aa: CAISGPGQGTDTQYF
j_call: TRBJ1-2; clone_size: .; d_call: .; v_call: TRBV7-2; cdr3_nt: TGTGCCAGCAGCTTACAACCCACCGGGTCGGCTGGCTACACCTTC; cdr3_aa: CASSLQPTGSAGYTF
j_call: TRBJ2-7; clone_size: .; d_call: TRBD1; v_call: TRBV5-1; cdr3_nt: TGCGCCAGCAGCCGGACCGGGGGACAGGGGGCAAACTACGAGCAGTACTTC; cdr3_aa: CASSRTGGQGANYEQYF
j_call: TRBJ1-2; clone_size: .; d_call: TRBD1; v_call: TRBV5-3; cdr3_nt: TGTGCCAGCAGCTTAACAGGGGGTTTGGCGGGTGGCTACACCTTC; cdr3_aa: CASSLTGGLAGGYTF